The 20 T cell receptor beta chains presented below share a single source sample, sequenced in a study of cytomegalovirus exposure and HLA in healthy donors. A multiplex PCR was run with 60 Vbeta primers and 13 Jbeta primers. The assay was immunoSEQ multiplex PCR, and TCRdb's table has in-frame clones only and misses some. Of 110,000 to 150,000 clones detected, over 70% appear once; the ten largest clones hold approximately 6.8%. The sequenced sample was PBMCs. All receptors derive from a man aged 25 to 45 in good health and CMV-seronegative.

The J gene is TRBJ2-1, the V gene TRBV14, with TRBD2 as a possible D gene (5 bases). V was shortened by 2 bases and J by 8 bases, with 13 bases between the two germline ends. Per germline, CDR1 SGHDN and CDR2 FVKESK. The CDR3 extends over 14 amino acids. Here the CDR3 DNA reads TGTGCCAGCAGCCAATTTCGGGGTATGGATGAGCAGTTCTTC. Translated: CASSQFRGMDEQFF.

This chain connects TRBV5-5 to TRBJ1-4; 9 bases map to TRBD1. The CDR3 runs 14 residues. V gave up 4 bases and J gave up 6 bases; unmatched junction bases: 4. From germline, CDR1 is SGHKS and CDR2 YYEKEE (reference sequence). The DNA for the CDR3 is TGTGCCAGCAGCCAGAGACAGGGGGATGAAAAACTGTTTTTT. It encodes CASSQRQGDEKLFF.

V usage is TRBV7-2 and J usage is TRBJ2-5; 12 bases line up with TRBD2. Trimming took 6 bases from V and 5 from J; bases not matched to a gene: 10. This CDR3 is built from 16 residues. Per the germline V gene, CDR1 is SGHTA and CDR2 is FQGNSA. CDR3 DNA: TGTGCCAGCAGTCGTACTAGCGGGGGGACGGGGGAGACCCAGTACTTC. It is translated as CASSRTSGGTGETQYF.

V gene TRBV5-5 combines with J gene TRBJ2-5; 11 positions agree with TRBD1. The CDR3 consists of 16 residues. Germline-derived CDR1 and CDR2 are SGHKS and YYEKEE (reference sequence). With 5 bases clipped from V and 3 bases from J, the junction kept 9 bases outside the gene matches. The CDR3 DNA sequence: TGTGCCAGCAGTCCGGCTGGACAGGGGGCGGAAGAGACCCAGTACTTC. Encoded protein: CASSPAGQGAEETQYF.

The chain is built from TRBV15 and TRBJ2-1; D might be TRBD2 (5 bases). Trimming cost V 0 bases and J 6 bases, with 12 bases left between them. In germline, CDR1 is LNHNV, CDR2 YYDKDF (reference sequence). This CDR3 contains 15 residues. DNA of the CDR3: TGTGCCACCAGCAGAGATCGAGGGTGGAGCAATGAGCAGTTCTTC. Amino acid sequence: CATSRDRGWSNEQFF.

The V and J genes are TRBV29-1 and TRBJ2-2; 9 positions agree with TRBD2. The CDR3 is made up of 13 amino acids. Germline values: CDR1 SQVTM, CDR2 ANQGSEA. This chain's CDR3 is CSCGRATTGELFF. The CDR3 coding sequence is TGCAGTTGCGGGAGGGCCACCACCGGGGAGCTGTTTTTT.

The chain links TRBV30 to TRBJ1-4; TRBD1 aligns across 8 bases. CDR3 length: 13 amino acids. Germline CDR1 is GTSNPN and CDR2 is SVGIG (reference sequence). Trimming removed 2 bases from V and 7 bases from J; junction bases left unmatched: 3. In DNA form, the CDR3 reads TGTGCCTGGAGTACACAGGGGGGTGAAAAACTGTTTTTT. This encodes CAWSTQGGEKLFF.

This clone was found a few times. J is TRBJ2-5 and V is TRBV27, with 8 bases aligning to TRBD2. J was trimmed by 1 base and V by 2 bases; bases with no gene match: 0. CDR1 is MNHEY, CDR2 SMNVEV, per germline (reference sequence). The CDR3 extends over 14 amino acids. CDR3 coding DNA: TGTGCCAGCAGTTTAGCGGGGGGCCAAGAGACCCAGTACTTC. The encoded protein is CASSLAGGQETQYF.

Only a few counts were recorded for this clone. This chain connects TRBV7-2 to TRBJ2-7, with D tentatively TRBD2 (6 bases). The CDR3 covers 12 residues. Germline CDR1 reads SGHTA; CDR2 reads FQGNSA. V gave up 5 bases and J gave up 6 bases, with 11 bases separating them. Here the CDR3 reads CASSPPGGEQYF. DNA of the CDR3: TGTGCCAGCAGCCCCCCCGGGGGCGAGCAGTACTTC.

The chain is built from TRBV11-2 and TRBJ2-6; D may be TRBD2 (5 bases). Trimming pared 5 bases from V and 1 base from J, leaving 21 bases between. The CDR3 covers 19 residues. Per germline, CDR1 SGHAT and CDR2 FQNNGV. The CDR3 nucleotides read TGTGCCAGCAGCAAGAGAGGGTTCGCCAACCTTTCTGGGGCCAACGTCCTGACTTTC. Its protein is CASSKRGFANLSGANVLTF.

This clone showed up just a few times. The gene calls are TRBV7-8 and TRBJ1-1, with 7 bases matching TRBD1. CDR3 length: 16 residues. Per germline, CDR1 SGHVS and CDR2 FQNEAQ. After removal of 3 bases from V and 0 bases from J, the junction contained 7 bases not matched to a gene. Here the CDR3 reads CASSLQQGEMNTEAFF. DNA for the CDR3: TGTGCCAGCAGCTTGCAGCAGGGGGAAATGAACACTGAAGCTTTCTTT.

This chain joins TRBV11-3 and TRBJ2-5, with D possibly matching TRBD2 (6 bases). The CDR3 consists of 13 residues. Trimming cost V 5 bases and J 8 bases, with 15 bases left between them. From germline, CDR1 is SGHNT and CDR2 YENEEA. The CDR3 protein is CASSQSIGTTQYF. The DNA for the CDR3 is TGTGCCAGCAGCCAAAGCATAGGGACTACCCAGTACTTC.

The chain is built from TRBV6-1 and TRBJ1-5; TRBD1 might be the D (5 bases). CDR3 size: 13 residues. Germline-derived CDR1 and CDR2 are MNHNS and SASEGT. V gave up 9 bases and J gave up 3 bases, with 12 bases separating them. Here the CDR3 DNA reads TGTGCCAGTGGGGGGTTTGACAATCAGCCCCAGCATTTT. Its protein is CASGGFDNQPQHF.

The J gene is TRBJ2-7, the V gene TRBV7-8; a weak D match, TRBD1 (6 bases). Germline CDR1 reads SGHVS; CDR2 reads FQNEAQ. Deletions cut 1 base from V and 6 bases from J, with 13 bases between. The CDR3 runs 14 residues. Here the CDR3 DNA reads TGTGCCAGCAGCTTAGTCAGGGGAAAGCTCGAGCAGTACTTC. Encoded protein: CASSLVRGKLEQYF.

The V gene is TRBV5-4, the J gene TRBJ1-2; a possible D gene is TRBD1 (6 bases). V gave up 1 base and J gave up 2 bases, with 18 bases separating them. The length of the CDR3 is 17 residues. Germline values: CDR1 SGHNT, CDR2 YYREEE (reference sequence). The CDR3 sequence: CASSLNWLQGGNYGYTF. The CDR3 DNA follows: TGTGCCAGCAGCTTGAATTGGCTACAGGGTGGGAACTATGGCTACACCTTC.

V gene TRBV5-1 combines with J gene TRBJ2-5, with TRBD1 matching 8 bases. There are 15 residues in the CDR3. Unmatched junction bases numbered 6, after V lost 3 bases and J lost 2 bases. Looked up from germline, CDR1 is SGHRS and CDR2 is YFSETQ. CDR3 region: CASSSGTGYQETQYF. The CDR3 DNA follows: TGCGCCAGCAGCTCCGGGACAGGATATCAAGAGACCCAGTACTTC.

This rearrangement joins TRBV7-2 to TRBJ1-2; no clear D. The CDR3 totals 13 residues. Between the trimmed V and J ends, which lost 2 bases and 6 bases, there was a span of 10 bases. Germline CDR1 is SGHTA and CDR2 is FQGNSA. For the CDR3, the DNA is TGTGCCAGCAGCTTAATGGAGGGTAATGGCTACACCTTC. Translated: CASSLMEGNGYTF. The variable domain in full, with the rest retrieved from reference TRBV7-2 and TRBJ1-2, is GAGVSQSPSNKVTEKGKDVELRCDPISGHTALYWYRQSLGQGLEFLIYFQGNSAPDKSGLPSDRFSAERTGGSVSTLTIQRTQQEDSAVYLCASSLMEGNGYTFGSGTRLTVV.

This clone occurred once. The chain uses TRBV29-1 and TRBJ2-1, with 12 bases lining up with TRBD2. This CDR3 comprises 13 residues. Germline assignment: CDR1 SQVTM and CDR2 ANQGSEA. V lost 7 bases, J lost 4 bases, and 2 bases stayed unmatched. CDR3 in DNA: TGCAGCGCCGGGACTAGCGGGTACAATGAGCAGTTCTTC. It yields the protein CSAGTSGYNEQFF.

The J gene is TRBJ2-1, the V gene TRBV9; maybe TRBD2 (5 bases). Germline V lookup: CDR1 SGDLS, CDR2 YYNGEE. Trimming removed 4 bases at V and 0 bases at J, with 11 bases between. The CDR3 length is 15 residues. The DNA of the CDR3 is TGTGCCAGCAGCTTTAGCGAAAGCTCCTACAATGAGCAGTTCTTC. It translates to CASSFSESSYNEQFF.

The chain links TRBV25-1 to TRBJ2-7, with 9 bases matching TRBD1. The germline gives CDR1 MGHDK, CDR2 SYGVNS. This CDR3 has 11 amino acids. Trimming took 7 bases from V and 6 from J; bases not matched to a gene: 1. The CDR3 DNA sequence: TGTGCCAGCACGACAGGGGGCGAGCAGTACTTC. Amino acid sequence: CASTTGGEQYF.